The 21 T cell receptor beta chains listed next were all sequenced from one sample in a study of cytomegalovirus exposure and HLA in healthy donors. A multiplex PCR was run with 60 Vbeta primers and 13 Jbeta primers. Repertoires were generated with immunoSEQ multiplex PCR, while TCRdb's copy carries only in-frame clones and drops some. The table lists fewer than 65,000 clones, approximately 89% of them singletons. Material: PBMCs. These receptors originate from a man aged 18 to 30 in good health and CMV-seronegative.

This chain connects TRBV2 to TRBJ2-5; TRBD2 agrees at 14 bases. Germline CDR1 reads SNHLY; CDR2 reads FYNNEI. The V gene end was trimmed by 7 bases and the J gene end by 1 base; junction bases not matched to a gene: 11. The CDR3 is 18 amino acids. The CDR3 DNA reads as TGTGCCAGCACTAGCGGATGGACTAGCGGGGGGTTCCAAGAGACCCAGTACTTC. This codes for CASTSGWTSGGFQETQYF.

This clone showed up just once. J is TRBJ2-1 and V is TRBV6-5; weak D call: TRBD1 (7 bases). CDR3 length: 13 amino acids. V lost 5 bases to trimming and J lost 9 bases, with 14 bases between them. Germline assignment: CDR1 MNHEY and CDR2 SVGAGI. CDR3 sequence reads: CASSPGGDSEQFF. CDR3 coding DNA: TGTGCCAGCAGTCCAGGAGGGGACAGTGAGCAGTTCTTC.

V usage is TRBV7-2 and J usage is TRBJ1-6; TRBD1 matches 9 bases. Germline trimming cut 4 bases from V and 14 bases from J; bases unmatched to any gene: 15. Germline CDR1 and CDR2: SGHTA and FQGNSA. The CDR3 covers 16 residues. CDR3 nucleotide sequence: TGTGCCAGCAGCTCCAGGGACAGGGTTGGAGCCTCGACCCTCCACTTT. Amino acid sequence: CASSSRDRVGASTLHF.

The chain employs TRBV9 and TRBJ2-1, with 8 bases identical to TRBD1. The V segment lost 4 bases and the J segment 8 bases; nucleotides outside the gene matches: 11. The CDR3 consists of 15 residues. CDR1 is SGDLS, CDR2 YYNGEE, per germline. The CDR3 coding sequence is TGTGCCAGCAGCTCCTCGGACAGGGAGAAAGATGAGCAGTTCTTC. Translated: CASSSSDREKDEQFF.

The V gene is TRBV28, the J gene TRBJ1-2, with D possibly TRBD1 on 5 matching bases. There are 14 residues in the CDR3. V lost 7 bases and J lost 8, with 20 bases in between. Germline V gene lookup returns CDR1 MDHEN and CDR2 SYDVKM. Here the CDR3 DNA reads TGTGCCAGCACCCCACTGGGAGGGGCGGGCGGCTACACCTTC. Its translation is CASTPLGGAGGYTF.

This sequence joins TRBV4-1 and TRBJ2-7, with 12 bases lining up with TRBD1. Germline CDR1 is MGHRA and CDR2 is YSYEKL. The J segment lost 9 bases and the V segment lost 0 bases, leaving 3 bases of the junction unmatched. This CDR3 is 14 amino acids long. The DNA for the CDR3 is TGCGCCAGCAGCCAAGAGGGACAGGGGGCAGTGCAGTACTTC. Encoded protein: CASSQEGQGAVQYF.

This chain joins TRBV13 and TRBJ1-4, with a possible D match to TRBD1 (5 bases). The ends were cut back, 5 bases at V and 4 bases at J, with 14 bases in the middle. The CDR3 contains 15 residues. Germline values: CDR1 PRHDT, CDR2 FYEKMQ (reference sequence). This chain's CDR3 is CASSTRDVGNEKLFF. The DNA of the CDR3 is TGTGCCAGCAGCACGCGGGACGTCGGTAATGAAAAACTGTTTTTT.

This chain links TRBV7-9 with TRBJ2-5, with a weak D call TRBD1 (5 bases). V shed 6 bases and J shed 5 bases, with 13 bases lying between them. There are 13 residues in the CDR3. The V gene's germline CDR1 is SEHNR and CDR2 FQNEAQ (reference sequence). For the CDR3, the DNA is TGTGCCAGCAGGGCCAGGGCAGGGGAGACCCAGTACTTC. Translation gives CASRARAGETQYF.

Concerning this clone: Its ends do not fully match the called genes, so a read error is possible. The V gene is TRBV25-1, the J gene TRBJ2-7; TRBD2 is a possible D gene (5 bases). CDR1 MGHDK and CDR2 SYGVNS come from the germline V gene. The CDR3 loop spans 13 amino acids. The CDR3 here is CASSWTETYGQYF. In DNA form, the CDR3 reads TGTGCCAGCAGCTGGACTGAGACCTACGGGCAGTACTTC.

The chain links TRBV6-5 to TRBJ1-2, with 7 positions matching TRBD1. CDR3 length: 16 residues. The germline CDR1 and CDR2 sequences are MNHEY and SVGAGI. V shed 0 bases and J 8 bases; nucleotides not matched to a gene: 12. CDR3 protein: CASSYSIRGGAWGYTF. For the CDR3, the DNA is TGTGCCAGCAGTTACTCGATTCGAGGGGGCGCTTGGGGCTACACCTTC.

This chain joins TRBV7-8 and TRBJ1-5; TRBD1 matches 10 bases. With 5 bases clipped from V and 4 bases from J, the junction kept 8 bases outside the gene matches. The germline gives CDR1 SGHVS, CDR2 FQNEAQ. The CDR3 spans 16 residues. CDR3 sequence (DNA): TGTGCCAGCAGCCCACCCGGGACAGGGGTTAATCAGCCCCAGCATTTT. It is translated as CASSPPGTGVNQPQHF.

V and J are TRBV5-1 and TRBJ1-1; 7 bases match TRBD1. The V and J ends lost 4 bases and 3 bases, in that order; junction bases with no gene match: 9. Germline V CDR1 and CDR2: SGHRS, YFSETQ. This CDR3 region has 15 residues. In DNA form, the CDR3 reads TGCGCCAGCAGCGGAGGGGGCGCGGTAGACACTGAAGCTTTCTTT. As protein: CASSGGGAVDTEAFF.

The genes are TRBV25-1 and TRBJ1-1, with D perhaps matching TRBD1 (6 bases). This CDR3 region has 14 residues. The germline V and J ends were trimmed by 8 bases and 1 base, with 14 bases remaining between them. Germline CDR1 is MGHDK and CDR2 is SYGVNS. The CDR3 sequence: CASDRGGRNTEAFF. In DNA form, the CDR3 reads TGTGCCAGCGACAGAGGGGGTCGGAACACTGAAGCTTTCTTT.

This chain links TRBV11-2 with TRBJ2-3; the D is unclear. Germline V gene data show CDR1 as SGHAT and CDR2 as FQNNGV. The V and J ends lost 5 bases and 2 bases respectively, with 11 bases between them. The CDR3 is 14 residues long. DNA for the CDR3: TGTGCCAGCAGCCGGTTTCCTTTCACAGATACGCAGTATTTT. Protein product: CASSRFPFTDTQYF.

The rearrangement uses TRBV29-1 and TRBJ1-1; tentative D call: TRBD1 (6 bases). V gave up 3 bases and J gave up 3 bases, with 14 bases separating them. This CDR3 is 14 amino acids long. CDR1 SQVTM and CDR2 ANQGSEA come from the germline V gene. CDR3 residues: CSVDADRTDTEAFF. CDR3 bases: TGCAGCGTTGATGCAGACAGGACGGACACTGAAGCTTTCTTT.

The chain uses TRBV30 and TRBJ1-2; D not certain. CDR1 GTSNPN and CDR2 SVGIG come from the germline V gene (reference sequence). V was cut by 3 bases and J by 8 bases, with 16 bases left in between. This CDR3 has 13 amino acids. CDR3 sequence (DNA): TGTGCCTGGAGCGGGTCGGTCCCCGGGGGCTACACCTTC. Amino acids: CAWSGSVPGGYTF.

The chain is built from TRBV28 and TRBJ1-5; 9 bases fit TRBD1. Germline lookup yields CDR1 MDHEN and CDR2 SYDVKM. The CDR3 has 15 amino acids. V shed 5 bases, J shed 6 bases, and the junction held 8 bases outside the gene matches. As DNA, the CDR3 is TGTGCCAGCAGTCCGGACAGGGGACAGTTTCAGCCCCAGCATTTT. It encodes CASSPDRGQFQPQHF.

The V and J genes are TRBV30 and TRBJ1-5; the D is unclear. Germline CDR1 is GTSNPN and CDR2 is SVGIG (reference sequence). This CDR3 spans 13 amino acids. V was cut by 1 base and J by 1 base, with 5 bases left in between. The CDR3 DNA sequence: TGTGCCTGGAGTGAGAGGAGCAATCAGCCCCAGCATTTT. Amino acids: CAWSERSNQPQHF.

This chain connects TRBV21-1 to TRBJ2-7; the table gives TRBD2 as D, unverified against the DNA. TRBV21-1 is annotated as a pseudogene. The CDR3 sequence is 13 residues long. The CDR3 loop reads CASSPSRGYEQYF. CDR3 in DNA: TGTGCCAGCAGCCCCTCTCGGGGTTACGAGCAGTACTTC.

The chain carries TRBV2 and TRBJ1-5; no definite D call. The CDR3 length is 16 residues. CDR1 is SNHLY and CDR2 is FYNNEI in the germline V gene. Trimming removed 3 bases from V and 0 bases from J, with 12 bases in between. The CDR3 reads CASSEVRHYSNQPQHF. CDR3 coding DNA: TGTGCCAGCAGTGAGGTTAGGCACTATAGCAATCAGCCCCAGCATTTT.

This clone was seen only once. The rearrangement joins TRBV4-2 to TRBJ1-1, with D hard to call. CDR3 length: 16 amino acids. Germline V gene sequence: CDR1 LGHNA, CDR2 YNFKEQ. The V gene lost 0 bases and the J gene lost 4 bases, with 15 bases spanning the gap. The CDR3: CASSQDPSYSGTEAFF. CDR3 DNA sequence: TGTGCCAGCAGCCAAGATCCGTCCTACAGTGGCACTGAAGCTTTCTTT.